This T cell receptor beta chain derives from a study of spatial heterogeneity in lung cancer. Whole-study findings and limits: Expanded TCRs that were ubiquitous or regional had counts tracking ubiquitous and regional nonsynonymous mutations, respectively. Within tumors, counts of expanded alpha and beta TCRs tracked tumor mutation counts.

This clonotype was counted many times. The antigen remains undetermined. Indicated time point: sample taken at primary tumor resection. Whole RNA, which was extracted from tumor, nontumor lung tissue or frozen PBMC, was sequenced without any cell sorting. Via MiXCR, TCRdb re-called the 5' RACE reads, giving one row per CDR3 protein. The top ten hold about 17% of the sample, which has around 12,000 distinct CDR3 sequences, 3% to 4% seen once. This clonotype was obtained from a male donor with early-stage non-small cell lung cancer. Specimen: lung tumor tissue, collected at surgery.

Here the CDR3 reads CASGKTGGNQPQHF. The CDR3 coding sequence is TGTGCCAGTGGAAAGACAGGGGGCAATCAGCCCCAGCATTTT. The chain links TRBV19 to TRBJ1-5, with 8 positions matching TRBD1. Germline V gene data show CDR1 as LNHDA and CDR2 as SQIVND (reference sequence). The length of the CDR3 is 14 residues. The J segment lost 2 bases and the V segment lost 8 bases, leaving 5 bases of the junction unmatched.